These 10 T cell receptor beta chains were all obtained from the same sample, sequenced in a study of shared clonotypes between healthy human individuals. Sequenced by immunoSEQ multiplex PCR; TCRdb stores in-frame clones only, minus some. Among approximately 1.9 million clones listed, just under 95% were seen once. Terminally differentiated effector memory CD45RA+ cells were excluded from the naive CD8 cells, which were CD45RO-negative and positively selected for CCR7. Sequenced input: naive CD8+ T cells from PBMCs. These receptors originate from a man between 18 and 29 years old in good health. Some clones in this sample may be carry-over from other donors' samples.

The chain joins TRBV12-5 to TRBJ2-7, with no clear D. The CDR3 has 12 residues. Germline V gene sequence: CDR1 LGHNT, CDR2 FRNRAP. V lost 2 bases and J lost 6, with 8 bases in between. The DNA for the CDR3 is TGTGCTAGTGGTTTGACCCCCTCCGAGCAGTACTTC. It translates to CASGLTPSEQYF. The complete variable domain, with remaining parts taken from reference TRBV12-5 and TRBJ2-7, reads DARVTQTPRHKVTEMGQEVTMRCQPILGHNTVFWYRQTMMQGLELLAYFRNRAPLDDSGMPKDRFSAEMPDATLATLKIQPSEPRDSAVYFCASGLTPSEQYFGPGTRLTVT.

The CDR3 sequence: CSVVLAGGRTDTQYF. The CDR3 DNA reads as TGCAGCGTTGTTCTAGCGGGAGGTCGGACAGATACGCAGTATTTT. This rearrangement joins TRBV29-1 to TRBJ2-3; 11 bases agree with TRBD2. CDR1 SQVTM and CDR2 ANQGSEA come from the germline V gene. V trimming: 4 bases; J trimming: 3 bases; junction bases outside the gene matches: 6. The CDR3 length is 15 residues.

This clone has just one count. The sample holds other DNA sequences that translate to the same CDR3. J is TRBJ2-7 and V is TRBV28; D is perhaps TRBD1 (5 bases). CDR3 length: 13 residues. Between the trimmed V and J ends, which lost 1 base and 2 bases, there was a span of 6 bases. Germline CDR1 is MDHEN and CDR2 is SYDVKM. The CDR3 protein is CASSLLQAYEQYF. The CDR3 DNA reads TGTGCCAGCAGTTTATTACAGGCCTACGAGCAGTACTTC.

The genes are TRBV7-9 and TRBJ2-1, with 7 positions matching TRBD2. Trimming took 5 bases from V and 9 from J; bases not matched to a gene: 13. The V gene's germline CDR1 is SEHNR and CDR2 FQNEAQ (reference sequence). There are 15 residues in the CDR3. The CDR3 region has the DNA TGTGCCAGCAGCGCAGTAGCGGGTCCACCCAGTGAGCAGTTCTTC. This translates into CASSAVAGPPSEQFF.

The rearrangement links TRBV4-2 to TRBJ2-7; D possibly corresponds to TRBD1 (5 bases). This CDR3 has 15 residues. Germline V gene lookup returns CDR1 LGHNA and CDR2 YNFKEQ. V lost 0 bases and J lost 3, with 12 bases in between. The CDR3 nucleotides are TGTGCCAGCAGCCAAGATGCCCAGGGTGGCTACGAGCAGTACTTC. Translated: CASSQDAQGGYEQYF.

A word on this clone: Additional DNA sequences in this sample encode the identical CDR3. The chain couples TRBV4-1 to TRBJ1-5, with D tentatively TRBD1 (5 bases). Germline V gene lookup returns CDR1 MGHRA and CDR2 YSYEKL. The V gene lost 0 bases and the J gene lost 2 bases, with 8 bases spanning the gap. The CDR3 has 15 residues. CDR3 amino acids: CASSQDVGGNQPQHF. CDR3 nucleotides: TGCGCCAGCAGCCAAGATGTAGGGGGCAATCAGCCCCAGCATTTT.

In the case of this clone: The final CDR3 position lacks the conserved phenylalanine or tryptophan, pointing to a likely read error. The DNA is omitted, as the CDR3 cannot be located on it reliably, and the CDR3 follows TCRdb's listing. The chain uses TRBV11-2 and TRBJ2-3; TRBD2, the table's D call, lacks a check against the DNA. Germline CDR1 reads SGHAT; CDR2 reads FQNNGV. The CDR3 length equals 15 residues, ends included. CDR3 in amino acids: CASSFDRSGRAEVGV.

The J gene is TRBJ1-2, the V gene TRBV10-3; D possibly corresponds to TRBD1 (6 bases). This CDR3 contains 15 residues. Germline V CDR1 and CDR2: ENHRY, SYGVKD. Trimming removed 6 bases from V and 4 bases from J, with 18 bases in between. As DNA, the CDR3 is TGTGCCATCAGCGATAATACAGGGTTCCCCTATGGCTACACCTTC. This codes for CAISDNTGFPYGYTF.

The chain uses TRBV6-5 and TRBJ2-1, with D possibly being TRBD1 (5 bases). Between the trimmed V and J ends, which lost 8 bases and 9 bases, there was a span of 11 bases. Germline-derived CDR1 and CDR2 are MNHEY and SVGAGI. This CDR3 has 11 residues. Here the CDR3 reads CASQGFGEQFF. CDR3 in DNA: TGTGCCAGCCAGGGATTCGGTGAGCAGTTCTTC.

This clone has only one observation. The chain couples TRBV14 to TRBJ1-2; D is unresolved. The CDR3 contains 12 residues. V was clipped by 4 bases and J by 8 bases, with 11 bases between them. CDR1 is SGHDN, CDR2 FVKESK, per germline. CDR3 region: CASSPLVGGYTF. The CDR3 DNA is TGTGCCAGCAGCCCTCTAGTGGGAGGCTACACCTTC.